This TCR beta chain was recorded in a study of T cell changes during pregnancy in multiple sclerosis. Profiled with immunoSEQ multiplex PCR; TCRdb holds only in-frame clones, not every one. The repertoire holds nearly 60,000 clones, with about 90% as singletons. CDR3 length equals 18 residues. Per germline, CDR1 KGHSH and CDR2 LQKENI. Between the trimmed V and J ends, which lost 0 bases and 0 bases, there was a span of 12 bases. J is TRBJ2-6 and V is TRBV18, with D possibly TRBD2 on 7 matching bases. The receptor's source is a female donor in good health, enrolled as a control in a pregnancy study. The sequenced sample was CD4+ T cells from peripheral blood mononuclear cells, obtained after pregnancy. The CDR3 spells CASSPPRGGSSGANVLTF. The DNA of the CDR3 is TGTGCCAGCTCACCACCTAGGGGGGGGAGCTCTGGGGCCAACGTCCTGACTTTC.